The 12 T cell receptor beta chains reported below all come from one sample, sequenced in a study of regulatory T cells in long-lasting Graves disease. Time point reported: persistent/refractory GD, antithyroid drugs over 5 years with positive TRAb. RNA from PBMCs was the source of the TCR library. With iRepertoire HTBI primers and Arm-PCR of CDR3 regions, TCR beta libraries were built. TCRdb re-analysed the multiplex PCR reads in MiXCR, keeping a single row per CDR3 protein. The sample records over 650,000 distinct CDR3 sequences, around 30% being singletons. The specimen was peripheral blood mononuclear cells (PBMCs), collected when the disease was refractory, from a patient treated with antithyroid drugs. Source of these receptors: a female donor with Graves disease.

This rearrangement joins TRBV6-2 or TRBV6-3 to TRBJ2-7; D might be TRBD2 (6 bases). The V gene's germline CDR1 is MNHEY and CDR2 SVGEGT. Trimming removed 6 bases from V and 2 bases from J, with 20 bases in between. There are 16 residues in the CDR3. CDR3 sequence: CASRKNGGTDTYEQYF. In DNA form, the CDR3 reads TGTGCCAGCAGGAAGAATGGGGGGACGGATACCTACGAGCAGTACTTC.

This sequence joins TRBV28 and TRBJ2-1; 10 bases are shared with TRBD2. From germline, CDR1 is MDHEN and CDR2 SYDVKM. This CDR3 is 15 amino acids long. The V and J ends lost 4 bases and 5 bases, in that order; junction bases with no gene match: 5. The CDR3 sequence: CASSSRLAGHNEQFF. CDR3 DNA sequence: TGTGCCAGCAGTTCCCGACTAGCGGGTCACAATGAGCAGTTCTTC.

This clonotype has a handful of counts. The chain's CDR3 is CASIFSGGQNEKLFF. The CDR3 bases are TGTGCCAGCATCTTCTCCGGGGGGCAAAATGAAAAACTGTTTTTT. The chain employs TRBV13 and TRBJ1-4, with a possible D match to TRBD1 (6 bases). V shed 7 bases and J shed 5 bases, with 17 bases lying between them. The CDR3 runs 15 residues. The germline V gene has CDR1 PRHDT and CDR2 FYEKMQ (reference sequence).

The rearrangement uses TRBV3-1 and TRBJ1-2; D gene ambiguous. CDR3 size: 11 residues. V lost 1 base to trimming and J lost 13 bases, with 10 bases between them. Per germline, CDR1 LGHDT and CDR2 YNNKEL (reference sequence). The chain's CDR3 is CASSQVAAPTF. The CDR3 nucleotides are TGTGCCAGCAGCCAAGTTGCGGCGCCCACCTTC.

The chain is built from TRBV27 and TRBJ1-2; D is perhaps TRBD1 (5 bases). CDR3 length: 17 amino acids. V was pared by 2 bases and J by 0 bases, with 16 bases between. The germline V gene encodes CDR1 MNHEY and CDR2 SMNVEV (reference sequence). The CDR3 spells CASSLITPQGSNYGYTF. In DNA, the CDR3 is TGTGCCAGCAGTTTAATAACCCCCCAGGGCTCTAACTATGGCTACACCTTC.

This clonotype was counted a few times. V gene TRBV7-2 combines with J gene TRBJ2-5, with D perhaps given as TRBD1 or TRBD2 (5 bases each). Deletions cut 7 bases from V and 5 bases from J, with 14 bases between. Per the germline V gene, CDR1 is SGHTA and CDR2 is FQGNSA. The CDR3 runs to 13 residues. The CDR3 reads CASNPSGLETQYF. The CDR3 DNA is TGTGCCAGCAACCCTTCGGGGCTTGAGACCCAGTACTTC.

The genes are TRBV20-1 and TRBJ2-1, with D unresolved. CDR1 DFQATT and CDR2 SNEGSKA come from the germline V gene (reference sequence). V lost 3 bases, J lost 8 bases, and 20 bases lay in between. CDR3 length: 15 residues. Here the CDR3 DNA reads TGCAGTGCTAGTTTGGGGTCCGTTAGGGCCGATGAGCAGTTCTTC. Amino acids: CSASLGSVRADEQFF.

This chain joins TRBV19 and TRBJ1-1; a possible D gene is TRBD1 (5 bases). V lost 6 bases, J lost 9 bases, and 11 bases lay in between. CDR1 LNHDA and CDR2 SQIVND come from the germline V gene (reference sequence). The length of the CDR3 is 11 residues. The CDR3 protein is CASRLGQKAFF. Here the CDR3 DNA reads TGTGCCAGTAGGTTGGGGCAGAAAGCTTTCTTT.

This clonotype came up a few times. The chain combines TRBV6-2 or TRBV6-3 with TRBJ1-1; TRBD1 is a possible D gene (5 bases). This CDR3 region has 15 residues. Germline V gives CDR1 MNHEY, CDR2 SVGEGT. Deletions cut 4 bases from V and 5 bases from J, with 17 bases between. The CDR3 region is CASSSRWDSGTEAFF. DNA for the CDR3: TGTGCCAGCAGTTCCCGCTGGGACTCAGGGACTGAAGCTTTCTTT.

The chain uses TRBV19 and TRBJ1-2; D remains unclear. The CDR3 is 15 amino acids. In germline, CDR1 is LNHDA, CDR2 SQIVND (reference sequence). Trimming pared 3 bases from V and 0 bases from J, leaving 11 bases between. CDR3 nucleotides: TGTGCCAGTAGTATGGACCGTAGATCTAACTATGGCTACACCTTC. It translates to CASSMDRRSNYGYTF.

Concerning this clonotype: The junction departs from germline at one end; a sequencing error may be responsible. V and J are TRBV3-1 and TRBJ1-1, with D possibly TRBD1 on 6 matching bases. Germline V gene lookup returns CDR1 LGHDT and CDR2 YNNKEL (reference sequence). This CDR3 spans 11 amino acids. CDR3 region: CASGSDRKAFF. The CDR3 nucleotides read TGTGCCAGCGGGTCCGACAGGAAAGCCTTCTTT.

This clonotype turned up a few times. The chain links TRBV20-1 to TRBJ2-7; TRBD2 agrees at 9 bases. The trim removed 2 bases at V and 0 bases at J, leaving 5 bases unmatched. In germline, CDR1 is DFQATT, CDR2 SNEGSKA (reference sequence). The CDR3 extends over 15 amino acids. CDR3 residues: CSARKEAGGSYEQYF. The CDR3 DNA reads TGCAGTGCTAGAAAGGAAGCGGGAGGCTCCTACGAGCAGTACTTC.